This TCR beta chain was recorded in a study of blood T cell repertoires in COVID-19. Whole-study context: Acute-phase and convalescent COVID-19 samples originated in the United States, Italy and Spain. Sample material is recorded as cDNA or gDNA derived from T cells, B-cell-depleted T cells, or PBMCs.

Original handling: Reference gene primer amplification yielded estimated nucleated cell counts. Produced via immunoSEQ multiplex PCR; TCRdb's table is partial and in-frame only. That table is the source of V, J and clone size, and D and trimming were worked out from the DNA. The sample contains over 100,000 clones, about nine tenths of which appear only once. Trimming at V came to 10 bases and at J to 7 bases, leaving 14 bases not matched to a gene. The CDR3 is made up of 15 amino acids. Germline values: CDR1 MNHEY, CDR2 SVGAGI. What was sequenced was peripheral blood. This receptor was identified in a woman aged 50 to 65 with COVID-19, enrolled during active disease. V and J are TRBV6-5 and TRBJ2-1; 9 nucleotides align to TRBD1. The CDR3 here is CATYPGQGFVNEQFF. The CDR3 DNA sequence: TGTGCCACCTACCCGGGACAGGGATTTGTAAATGAGCAGTTCTTC.